This T cell receptor beta chain is drawn from a study of cytomegalovirus exposure and HLA in healthy donors (dated by TCRdb to 2016 to 2017). Regarding the complete study: An earlier analysis of fewer than 750 of the donors reported approximately 300 Gb of sequence data and 117 million unique TCR beta sequences obtained from around 170 million T cells. The study aimed to test whether signatures of past pathogen exposure could be identified by cataloging public T cell receptors. A later analysis re-analyzed previously published TCR beta repertoires from 600 to 850 donors and added high-resolution HLA genotyping to study TCR occurrence patterns. Donor age, sex, ethnicity and CMV serostatus were collected together with the repertoire data. Among the approximately 430 genotyped donors, 75% to 90% belonged to the genetic ancestry cluster associated with self-reported Caucasian donors. To predict cytomegalovirus infection status, the study combined high-throughput TCR immunosequencing, statistical association of individual TCRs with disease status, and machine learning. All discovery cohort repertoires had been generated using a single sequencing platform. To decide whether each TCR beta V gene segment behaved as functional or pseudogenic, an earlier analysis of over 500 of the donors relied on high-throughput TCR beta sequencing. Across around 400 genotyped donors of the cohort, an average of approximately 200,000 unique TCR beta nucleotide sequences per donor were sequenced, and roughly 18% of those sequences were non-productive. Besides the first cohort of about 730 subjects, a separate validation cohort made up of about 120 different subjects was used. The study used immunosequencing to profile the T cell repertoires of approximately 640 subjects and linked those repertoires to cytomegalovirus serostatus. The number of donors typed differed by locus, with about 629-630 for A, B, C, DRB1 and DQB1, about 500 for DQA1, 606 for DPA1, and under 490 for DPB1. HLA typing included class I and class II loci at four-digit resolution. In a later genetic analysis, genome-wide SNP genotypes for about 65% of the roughly 670 donors were used, and that subset was treated as a discovery cohort. In the later analysis, no new phenotypic data were used to find candidate immune exposures; instead, reliance was placed on TCR beta sequences and their occurrence across donors. Roughly 300 gigabases of sequencing data and 70 million to 100 million unique TCR sequences were included in an early release covering about 700 HLA-typed donors. Roughly 5 DR-DQ haplotypes were handled as single units for association and clustering, since linkage in the cohort was strong.

V is pared back by 2 bases and J by 7 bases, with 18 bases lying between the germline termini. The CDR1 and CDR2 encoded by the germline V gene are SQVTM and ANQGSEA. Spanning cysteine to phenylalanine, the CDR3 consists of 15 amino acids. The CDR3 DNA has 45 bases and is translated from base 1. Libraries were made using the immunoSEQ multiplex PCR assay. A mixture of 60 forward primers for TCR Vbeta segments and 13 reverse primers for TCR Jbeta segments was used in the multiplex PCR. Amplification of the CDR3 region of rearranged TCR beta genes was performed with a multiplex PCR assay on genomic DNA. Amplified TCR beta libraries were sequenced as 87-base-pair reads on the Illumina HiSeq System. The original pipeline was this. A later analysis counted approximately 76 million unique TCR beta chains across the 690 or so repertoires, and around 9.9 million of these chains were shared by at least two donors. A nearest-neighbor algorithm error-corrected the raw reads and collapsed the reads into unique sequences, merging closely related sequences to remove PCR and sequencing errors. Alignment of CDR3 sequences to IMGT reference sequences was used to assign V, D and J gene segments. For a sequence to be retained, a match of at least six nucleotides to both a V gene segment and a J gene segment was required. Rearrangements were called productive when the CDR3 lacked stop codons and stayed in frame with V and J; all others were non-productive. CDR3 was defined by IMGT convention, running from the second conserved V-encoded cysteine to the conserved J-encoded phenylalanine. The earlier analysis of 587 of the donors excluded sequences that lacked an unambiguous match to a single V gene segment. An earlier analysis of 500 to 600 of the donors classified V segments as functional when productive rearrangements were above 56.7% and as segregating when the standard deviation between donors was above 5%. A statistical classification framework was built for diagnosing cytomegalovirus status from the catalog of TCR beta chain sequences. In a later analysis, TCR nucleotide sequences were compared against IMGT/GENE-DB human TR gene sequences so that V and J genes could be assigned. Using the TCRdist pipeline, a later analysis assigned CDR3 sequences along with most-parsimonious VDJ recombination scenarios. In a later analysis, each TCR beta chain was defined by its CDR3 amino acid sequence together with its V-gene family, and reads without a unique V-gene family were excluded. As a way to deal with suspected cross-contamination and a sequencing artifact, a later analysis dropped 450 to 600 nucleotide sequences that were highly shared and had low generation probability. A later analysis calculated a clonal expansion index for each public chain from normalized within-repertoire ranks of inferred template counts. In a later analysis, generation probabilities were computed with a VDJ recombination model fitted to out-of-frame rearrangements, and the resulting probabilities were checked against IGoR. In a later analysis, hypergeometric tests were used to score TCR-TCR, TCR-HLA and TCR-CMV co-occurrence, with a repertoire-size bias correction applied to TCR pairs. In a later analysis, false discovery rates were estimated by permuting HLA or CMV assignments 20 times. In a later analysis, co-occurring TCRs were grouped using DBSCAN, with TCRdist sequence similarity added in when clustering inside HLA-allele-positive subsets. For co-occurrence clustering, repertoires with fewer than 30,000 or more than 120,000 public chains were excluded, along with about five repertoires with anomalous nucleotide sharing. Entries here come from immuneACCESS through TCRdb and include only in-frame sequences with V and J called. Some clones fail to appear in such tables; in the studies checked, an unresolved V gene covers under half of the shortfall, and the cause of the remainder is unknown. That table gives V, J and clone size, and the DNA gave D and trimming. This sample lists 100,000 to 120,000 clones; over 65% were detected once. Of the sample, 1% to 1.5% falls within the top ten clones.

Overall results and qualifications from the work: Immune exposure information for the cohort was limited to CMV serostatus. A later genetic analysis associated a missense DCLRE1C variant with V-gene and J-gene trimming of TCR beta chains, and an independent cohort replicated the association. In a later analysis, most CMV-associated TCR beta chains were found to appear HLA-restricted, with HLA associations seemingly driven largely by CMV exposure. A later genetic analysis reported fewer N-insertions in productive TCRs among donors in an Asian-associated ancestry cluster than the roughly 620-donor mean. Strong co-occurrence of HLA alleles, especially DR and DQ, made assigning TCR associations to individual alleles difficult. Because HLA typing was unavailable for some donors at each locus, only the typed subset was used in association tests. In this cohort, only TCR beta chains were sequenced, and detectable features were limited by the absence of alpha or paired-chain data. Because counts were too low, about 18 rarely observed V segments, including chromosome 9 orphons, were excluded from the earlier analysis of 587 of the donors. Across donors, most TCR sequences were observed very rarely, whereas some public TCRs were present in many individuals. In vitro tests confirmed that a few of the cytomegalovirus-associated TCR beta chains recognize cytomegalovirus antigens. Presence/absence analyses assumed roughly uniform sequencing depth across donors, an assumption that may not hold. Broadly in line with IMGT annotations, most TCR beta V segments showed up in productive rearrangements about 87% or about 30% of the time in an earlier analysis of several hundred of the donors. Several of the top co-occurrence clusters appeared to be linked to parvovirus B19, influenza, CMV and Epstein-Barr virus, according to a later analysis. In a later analysis, HLA-associated TCR beta chains showed more clonal expansion and lower generation probabilities than non-associated chains that were equally common. A later analysis found that TCR association rates varied across HLA loci, with DRB1 alleles showing the most associated TCRs and HLA-C alleles the fewest. In both the original and validation cohorts, the classifier was reported to diagnose cytomegalovirus status with high specificity and sensitivity. A further reported finding was that TCR beta sequences accurately predicted the HLA-A and HLA-B alleles for most subjects in the first cohort. Linkage disequilibrium might explain the correlated functional status among segregating V segments, but an unknown experimental factor could not be ruled out. Because the 87-base-pair reads could not distinguish some IMGT-functional V segments, including TRBV6-2 and TRBV6-3, those segments were excluded. A cluster of highly shared sequence variants was judged likely to be a technical artifact of the sequencing pipeline. The study gave a list of around 170 TCR beta chains associated with cytomegalovirus. The authors suggested that the approach could potentially be extended to other disease states and immunological phenotypes. A later analysis associated 16,951 TCR beta sequences with specific HLA alleles at a false discovery rate of 0.05.

A few counts support this clone. Its antigen specificity is not known. The record has no base qualities; no much larger clone is one base away. In total, roughly 710 healthy bone marrow donors made up the cohort. At the time of sampling, all cohort members were nominally healthy, though unrecorded immune exposures were likely present. The donor was CMV seronegative and belonged to the group of around 400 seronegative cohort members. A peripheral blood sample was provided by each donor, and peripheral blood mononuclear cells were used for TCR beta sequencing. Genomic DNA extraction from the blood cell samples was performed with the Qiagen DNeasy Blood Extraction Kit.

Sequenced sample: PBMCs. Rearrangement joined TRBV29-1 to TRBJ2-1; a weak D assignment points to TRBD1 (5 bases agree). The TCR sequence derives from a woman aged 30 to 39 in good health and CMV-seronegative. The bases read TGCAGCGTTGAAAGCTCAGGTTTAGGGGTAAATGAGCAGTTCTTC. It translates as CSVESSGLGVNEQFF.